This T cell receptor (beta chain) was recovered during a study of early T cells in non-severe SARS-CoV-2 infection. The CDR3 loop spans 14 amino acids. Germline V gene sequence: CDR1 DFQATT, CDR2 SNEGSKA (reference sequence). J lost 4 bases, V lost 4 bases, and 7 bases had no gene match. TCRdb passed the 5' RACE reads through MiXCR, listing each CDR3 protein once. The table lists around 50,000 distinct CDR3 sequences, around 4% of them singletons. This clonotype was recorded many times. The sequence was obtained from an adult who was a healthcare worker with PCR-confirmed SARS-CoV-2 infection or an uninfected control (not recorded which). This sequence joins TRBV20-1 and TRBJ2-1, with 7 bases lining up with TRBD2. Sequencing was carried out using whole blood. In DNA form, the CDR3 reads TGCAGTGCTACCGGGCTAGCGGAATACAATGAGCAGTTCTTC. Residues: CSATGLAEYNEQFF.